The 4 T cell receptor beta chains below all came from one sample that was sequenced in a study of monozygotic twins with inflammatory bowel disease. TCRdb re-called the 5' RACE reads; every CDR3 protein appears as one record, without DNA. The sample table includes 400,000 to 500,000 distinct CDR3 sequences. Sequencing input: blood. The receptors were sampled from a human donor with ulcerative colitis or Crohn's disease, or a healthy co-twin of an affected twin (not recorded which).

The V call is TRBV5-1, the J call TRBJ2-1; no DNA is available, so the TRBD2 call from TCRdb remains unchecked. Germline CDR1 reads SGHRS; CDR2 reads YFSETQ. The CDR3 has 17 amino acids. The CDR3 region is CASSLGLAGGRFNEQFF.

This rearrangement joins TRBV7-9 to TRBJ1-2; checking the TCRdb D call of TRBD1 is not possible without DNA. Per germline, CDR1 SEHNR and CDR2 FQNEAQ (reference sequence). The CDR3 has 14 residues. This CDR3 reads CASSPPGGRSGYTF.

This sequence joins TRBV6-1 and TRBJ1-2. The CDR3 consists of 15 residues. Germline V gives CDR1 MNHNS, CDR2 SASEGT. The CDR3 region is CASSERVRINYVYTF.

The chain employs TRBV6-5 and TRBJ1-4; TCRdb returns TRBD1, unconfirmable since there is no DNA. This CDR3 has 14 residues. CDR1 and CDR2 (germline): MNHEY, SVGAGI. CDR3 protein: CASSYGGSGEKLFF.